A selection of T cell receptor beta chains follows, all from one sample in a study of read filtering for tumor transcriptome and immune sequencing. TCRdb ran MiXCR on the reads and lists one entry per CDR3 protein. The table includes around 130,000 distinct CDR3 sequences, 10% to 15% detected once. The sequencing sample was made of a population of CD138-negative cells sorted from bone marrow. All receptors come from a donor at least 40 years old with multiple myeloma. Both conserved end residues are part of each CDR3. A D gene is named only where the DNA matches it firmly. Not every row has a clone size; where given, it reads once, few, many or a size class.

CASSGPPGQPNTGELFF | TGTGCCAGCAGTGGGCCTCCGGGACAACCGAACACCGGGGAGCTGTTTTTT | TRBJ2-2 | TRBV7-9 | - | many
CVSRGTVYNEQFF | TGTGTCAGCAGGGGGACTGTCTACAATGAGCAGTTCTTC | TRBJ2-1 | TRBV6-2/TRBV6-3 | - | many
CAGRQSGANVLTF | TGTGCCGGGCGACAGTCTGGGGCCAACGTCCTGACTTTC | TRBJ2-6 | TRBV2 | - | few
CASSSEGNRKTQYF | TGTGCCAGCAGTTCAGAGGGGAATCGGAAGACCCAGTACTTC | TRBJ2-5 | TRBV6-5 | - | many
CSATSGSYNEQFF | TGCAGCGCGACTAGCGGCTCCTACAATGAGCAGTTCTTC | TRBJ2-1 | TRBV29-1 | TRBD2 | many
CASSLDGSSSTDTQYF | TGCGCCAGCAGCTTGGACGGCAGCTCGAGCACAGATACGCAGTATTTT | TRBJ2-3 | TRBV5-1 | - | few
CASSQGRLARTDTQYF | TGTGCCAGCAGCCAAGGAAGACTAGCGAGAACAGATACGCAGTATTTT | TRBJ2-3 | TRBV3-1 | TRBD2 | many
CASSGGSYSYEQYF | TGCGCCAGCAGCGGGGGTAGCTACTCCTACGAGCAGTACTTC | TRBJ2-7 | TRBV5-1 | - | many
CASSFTSGSNRYNEQFF | TGTGCCAGCAGCTTCACTAGCGGGAGTAATCGGTACAATGAGCAGTTCTTC | TRBJ2-1 | TRBV7-2 | TRBD2 | many
CSVRIGAEQFF | TGCAGCGTCCGCATCGGGGCTGAGCAGTTCTTC | TRBJ2-1 | TRBV29-1 | - | many
CSARPTVLNTVAFF | TGCAGTGCTAGACCAACGGTCTTGAACACTGTAGCTTTCTTT | TRBJ1-1 | TRBV20-1 | - | -
CSVGTSGGETQYF | TGCAGCGTAGGGACTAGCGGGGGAGAGACCCAGTACTTC | TRBJ2-5 | TRBV29-1 | TRBD2 | -
CASMAQTNTGELFF | TGTGCCAGCATGGCGCAGACGAACACCGGGGAGCTGTTTTTT | TRBJ2-2 | TRBV9 | - | many
CASSLLAGGNVNEQFF | TGTGCCAGCAGCTTATTAGCGGGAGGAAACGTCAATGAGCAGTTCTTC | TRBJ2-1 | TRBV11-2 | TRBD2 | many
CASSPGLGRYQETQYF | TGCGCCAGCAGCCCCGGACTGGGAAGGTACCAAGAGACCCAGTACTTC | TRBJ2-5 | TRBV5-1 | - | many
CASTMTRDTYQPQHF | TGTGCCAGCACAATGACCCGGGACACGTATCAGCCCCAGCATTTT | TRBJ1-5 | TRBV2 | - | -
CASSLVGTSGSIYNEQFF | TGTGCCAGCAGCTTAGTCGGGACTAGCGGGAGTATCTACAATGAGCAGTTCTTC | TRBJ2-1 | TRBV7-9 | TRBD2 | many
CSARDSSGQGLKTQYF | TGCAGTGCTAGAGATTCTTCGGGACAGGGGTTGAAGACCCAGTACTTC | TRBJ2-5 | TRBV20-1 | TRBD1 | many
CASSRAGTGNGNEQFF | TGTGCCAGCAGCCGAGCCGGGACAGGGAATGGCAATGAGCAGTTCTTC | TRBJ2-1 | TRBV4-2 | TRBD1 | many
CSARDPGTGLNERFF | TGCAGTGCTAGAGATCCGGGGACGGGGCTTAATGAGCGGTTCTTC | TRBJ2-1 | TRBV20-1 | - | -
CASSTVGGQETQYF | TGTGCCAGCAGCACCGTCGGCGGCCAAGAGACCCAGTACTTC | TRBJ2-5 | TRBV11-2 | - | once
CASSSGTRSTDTQYF | TGTGCCAGCAGCTCCGGGACTAGGAGCACAGATACGCAGTATTTT | TRBJ2-3 | TRBV9 | TRBD2 | many
CASSLDEGQVQETQYF | TGTGCCAGCAGCTTGGATGAGGGACAGGTACAAGAGACCCAGTACTTC | TRBJ2-5 | TRBV5-5 | TRBD1 | few
CATSDLRGGRGRETQYF | TGTGCCACCAGTGATTTGCGCGGCGGGAGAGGGAGGGAGACCCAGTACTTC | TRBJ2-5 | TRBV24-1 | TRBD2 | many
CASSLDRGLTDTQYF | TGTGCCAGCAGCTTAGATAGGGGGCTGACAGATACGCAGTATTTT | TRBJ2-3 | TRBV7-2 | TRBD1 | few
CASSYDRNQNTGELFF | TGTGCCAGCAGTTACGATAGAAACCAGAACACCGGGGAGCTGTTTTTT | TRBJ2-2 | TRBV6-5 | - | many
CASSLGRGVITEAFF | TGTGCCAGCAGCTTGGGCAGGGGCGTTATTACTGAAGCTTTCTTT | TRBJ1-1 | TRBV5-6 | - | few
CSARDRVRTEAFF | TGCAGTGCTAGAGACAGGGTACGCACTGAAGCTTTCTTT | TRBJ1-1 | TRBV20-1 | - | many
CAWSGRTGSTSNTGELLF | TGTGCCTGGAGTGGAAGAACAGGTTCTACCTCAAACACCGGGGAGCTGCTTTTT | TRBJ2-2 | TRBV30 | - | once
CASSITPLNQPQHF | TGTGCCAGTAGTATCACGCCACTTAATCAGCCCCAGCATTTT | TRBJ1-5 | TRBV19 | - | few
CSARDVDTQYF | TGCAGTGCTAGAGATGTAGATACGCAGTATTTT | TRBJ2-3 | TRBV20-1 | - | many
CASSSGAAGSSYNEQFF | TGTGCCAGCAGTTCTGGAGCTGCCGGGAGCTCCTACAATGAGCAGTTCTTC | TRBJ2-1 | TRBV12-3/TRBV12-4 | - | -
CASSDGTSGRNEQFF | TGTGCCAGCAGTGACGGGACTAGCGGGAGGAATGAGCAGTTCTTC | TRBJ2-1 | TRBV6-4 | TRBD2 | many
CASSLTSPGANTGELFF | TGTGCCAGCAGCCTGACCAGTCCGGGGGCCAACACCGGGGAGCTGTTTTTT | TRBJ2-2 | TRBV14 | - | -
CASSHSGGAYEQYF | TGTGCCAGCAGCCATAGCGGGGGGGCCTACGAGCAGTACTTC | TRBJ2-7 | TRBV6-6 | TRBD2 | many
CASSYSGFTEAFF | TGTGCCAGCAGTTACTCAGGGTTCACTGAAGCTTTCTTT | TRBJ1-1 | TRBV6-5 | - | many
CSANSGTLNTQYF | TGCAGTGCCAACTCCGGGACATTGAATACGCAGTATTTT | TRBJ2-3 | TRBV20-1 | - | many
CASSQEGVDTQYF | TGTGCCAGCAGCCAAGAGGGAGTAGATACGCAGTATTTT | TRBJ2-3 | TRBV3-1 | - | many
CASRNSGTGGQALHF | TGTGCCAGCAGGAACTCCGGGACAGGGGGACAAGCCCTCCACTTT | TRBJ1-6 | TRBV12-3/TRBV12-4 | TRBD1 | many
CASSPGQREETQYF | TGTGCCAGCAGCCCTGGACAGCGAGAAGAGACCCAGTACTTC | TRBJ2-5 | TRBV7-8 | - | many
CASSILRQGNNEQFF | TGTGCCAGTAGTATCCTCCGACAGGGGAACAATGAGCAGTTCTTC | TRBJ2-1 | TRBV19 | TRBD1 | many